Listed here are 20 T cell receptor beta chains from one sample, sequenced in a study of T cell responses to AZD1222 COVID-19 vaccine. Profiling relied on immunoSEQ multiplex PCR, and the TCRdb table lists in-frame clones only, not all of them. Seen here are around 140,000 clones, 85% to 95% observed once, and the top ten hold about 3.7%. Specimen: peripheral blood, collected 28 days after the second AZD1222 dose. The receptor source for this set is an adult who received the AZD1222 COVID-19 vaccine.

The chain recombines TRBV28 with TRBJ1-4; unclear D gene. This CDR3 comprises 12 residues. In germline, CDR1 is MDHEN, CDR2 SYDVKM. V was cut by 5 bases and J by 5 bases, with 6 bases left in between. Written as DNA, the CDR3 is TGTGCCAGCAGTCCCTGGAATGAAAAACTGTTTTTT. Its protein is CASSPWNEKLFF.

The rearrangement joins TRBV4-1 to TRBJ1-2; D not resolved. Germline V gives CDR1 MGHRA, CDR2 YSYEKL. CDR3 length: 15 residues. V was pared by 0 bases and J by 3 bases, with 11 bases between. CDR3 amino acids: CASSQDLIDHYGYTF. CDR3 in DNA: TGCGCCAGCAGCCAAGATTTGATAGACCACTATGGCTACACCTTC.

The chain recombines TRBV29-1 with TRBJ1-4, with D perhaps TRBD1 (5 bases). CDR3 length equals 14 residues. In germline, CDR1 is SQVTM, CDR2 ANQGSEA. Trimming took 4 bases from V and 3 from J, leaving 12 bases between them. The chain's CDR3 is CSVATRDANEKLFF. In nucleotides, the CDR3 is TGCAGCGTTGCCACCAGGGATGCTAATGAAAAACTGTTTTTT.

The J gene is TRBJ2-7, the V gene TRBV11-3, with a tentative D call TRBD1 (5 bases). Germline V gene lookup returns CDR1 SGHNT and CDR2 YENEEA. V was cut by 5 bases and J by 5 bases, with 13 bases left in between. There are 13 residues in the CDR3. The CDR3 protein is CASSLRAGHEQYF. The CDR3 bases are TGTGCCAGCAGCCTACGGGCAGGGCACGAGCAGTACTTC.

The sample holds one count of this clone. This sequence joins TRBV5-5 and TRBJ1-4; D is undetermined. The CDR3 is 16 residues long. V lost 0 bases to trimming and J lost 4 bases, with 13 bases between them. Germline loops: CDR1 SGHKS, CDR2 YYEKEE (reference sequence). In DNA form, the CDR3 reads TGTGCCAGCAGCTTGGAGCCCGGGAGAGATAATGAAAAACTGTTTTTT. Its translation is CASSLEPGRDNEKLFF.

The CDR3 reads CASSYDRGGGNTIYF. CDR3 in DNA: TGTGCCAGCAGTTACGACCGGGGCGGTGGAAACACCATATATTTT. The J gene is TRBJ1-3, the V gene TRBV28; D is possibly TRBD1 (5 bases). Germline assignment: CDR1 MDHEN and CDR2 SYDVKM. The CDR3 extends over 15 amino acids. V lost 4 bases and J 3 bases, leaving 13 bases between the germline ends.

The chain employs TRBV5-8 and TRBJ2-1; 11 nucleotides match TRBD2. Losses at the gene ends were 4 bases for V and 3 bases for J; bases not matched to a gene: 3. Germline V lookup: CDR1 SGHTS, CDR2 YDEGEE. The CDR3 has 15 amino acids. The CDR3 DNA is TGTGCCAGCAGCCTCGGGACTAGCGGCTACAATGAGCAGTTCTTC. It yields the protein CASSLGTSGYNEQFF.

The V and J genes are TRBV4-3 and TRBJ2-7; D not certain. Trimming took 0 bases from V and 2 from J, leaving 11 bases between them. This CDR3 spans 15 amino acids. Germline V gene sequence: CDR1 LGHNA, CDR2 YSLEER. CDR3 residues: CASSQESRPTYEQYF. The CDR3 DNA follows: TGCGCCAGCAGCCAAGAAAGCAGACCAACCTACGAGCAGTACTTC.

This rearrangement joins TRBV27 to TRBJ1-2; possible D gene TRBD1, 6 bases. This CDR3 spans 13 amino acids. CDR1 is MNHEY, CDR2 SMNVEV, per germline (reference sequence). The V end was cut by 2 bases, the J end by 8 bases, with 12 bases between. The CDR3 DNA follows: TGTGCCAGCAGTTTAAGCAGGGGAGGAGGCTACACCTTC. This encodes CASSLSRGGGYTF.

The chain is built from TRBV27 and TRBJ2-3, with TRBD2 identical over 8 bases. This CDR3 region has 15 residues. Germline lookup yields CDR1 MNHEY and CDR2 SMNVEV (reference sequence). Trimming removed 2 bases from V and 1 base from J; junction bases left unmatched: 2. CDR3 amino acids: CASSLAGGGTDTQYF. The DNA of the CDR3 is TGTGCCAGCAGTTTAGCGGGAGGAGGCACAGATACGCAGTATTTT.

The genes are TRBV7-9 and TRBJ1-5, with 8 bases that match TRBD1. The V segment lost 9 bases and the J segment 0 bases; nucleotides outside the gene matches: 4. This CDR3 has 14 residues. Per germline, CDR1 SEHNR and CDR2 FQNEAQ (reference sequence). CDR3 in amino acids: CASGQGHSNQPQHF. In nucleotides, the CDR3 is TGTGCCAGTGGACAGGGTCATAGCAATCAGCCCCAGCATTTT.

The chain couples TRBV6-4 to TRBJ2-3; TRBD1 matches 12 bases. The V gene's germline CDR1 is MRHNA and CDR2 SNTAGT. This CDR3 spans 18 amino acids. Unmatched junction bases numbered 14, after V lost 8 bases and J lost 2 bases. The CDR3 region has the DNA TGTGCCAGCCCTCCTGGGGACAGGGGGCTGTACGACACAGATACGCAGTATTTT. Amino acid sequence: CASPPGDRGLYDTDTQYF.

This rearrangement joins TRBV6-1 to TRBJ2-7; D might be TRBD1 (6 bases). Per the germline V gene, CDR1 is MNHNS and CDR2 is SASEGT. This CDR3 is 14 amino acids long. The V and J ends lost 2 bases and 0 bases respectively, with 8 bases between them. The CDR3 DNA is TGTGCCAGCAGTGAAACAGGGACCTCCTACGAGCAGTACTTC. This codes for CASSETGTSYEQYF.

This chain uses TRBV6-2 or TRBV6-3 with TRBJ2-1; possibly TRBD1 or TRBD2 for D (5 bases each). Germline assignment: CDR1 MNHEY and CDR2 SVGEGT. Trimming removed 2 bases at V and 1 base at J, with 24 bases between. The CDR3 has 20 residues. CDR3 DNA sequence: TGTGCCAGCAGTTACCCGAGGGCGGCCTCAGGGCCCGAGTCCTACAATGAGCAGTTCTTC. As protein: CASSYPRAASGPESYNEQFF.

This chain joins TRBV19 and TRBJ2-7, with a tentative D call TRBD1 (6 bases). CDR1 LNHDA and CDR2 SQIVND come from the germline V gene (reference sequence). The CDR3 contains 18 residues. The ends were cut back, 5 bases at V and 2 bases at J, with 25 bases in the middle. The CDR3 coding sequence is TGTGCCAGTAGTGAAAATCACCTAGCAGGGGCCATCACCTACGAGCAGTACTTC. Residues: CASSENHLAGAITYEQYF.

The chain links TRBV27 to TRBJ1-3, with unresolved D. Trimming took 7 bases from V and 0 from J, leaving 13 bases between them. The germline V gene encodes CDR1 MNHEY and CDR2 SMNVEV (reference sequence). The CDR3 covers 15 residues. CDR3 amino acids: CASIIGSGSGNTIYF. Written as DNA, the CDR3 is TGTGCCAGCATAATAGGCTCTGGCTCTGGAAACACCATATATTTT.

The rearrangement joins TRBV5-1 to TRBJ1-1, with a possible D match to TRBD1 (5 bases). The germline V and J ends were trimmed by 2 bases and 1 base, with 15 bases remaining between them. The germline CDR1 and CDR2 sequences are SGHRS and YFSETQ. The CDR3 loop spans 16 amino acids. CDR3 region: CASSFIQGRGNTEAFF. For the CDR3, the DNA is TGCGCCAGCAGCTTCATTCAGGGCCGGGGGAACACTGAAGCTTTCTTT.

V and J are TRBV5-4 and TRBJ1-2; 8 nucleotides match TRBD1. Per germline, CDR1 SGHNT and CDR2 YYREEE (reference sequence). CDR3 length: 14 residues. With V trimmed by 1 base and J by 4 bases, 3 bases remained unmatched. CDR3 in DNA: TGTGCCAGCAGCTTGAACAGGGGGGTCTATGGCTACACCTTC. Its translation: CASSLNRGVYGYTF.

The gene calls are TRBV28 and TRBJ1-1; possibly TRBD1 for D (5 bases). Deletions cut 3 bases from V and 6 bases from J, with 17 bases between. The CDR3 covers 15 residues. Germline V gene sequence: CDR1 MDHEN, CDR2 SYDVKM. The CDR3 coding sequence is TGTGCCAGCAGTTTCCTGGACGCCCAGGGCGCTGAAGCTTTCTTT. Encoded protein: CASSFLDAQGAEAFF.

This sequence joins TRBV19 and TRBJ2-1, with D possibly matching TRBD2 (5 bases). The CDR3 totals 15 residues. The germline V gene has CDR1 LNHDA and CDR2 SQIVND (reference sequence). The V end lost 2 bases, the J end lost 1 base, and 9 bases lay between the germline ends. CDR3 DNA sequence: TGTGCCAGTAGTATAAAAGGGAGTTCCTACAATGAGCAGTTCTTC. This gives the protein CASSIKGSSYNEQFF.